This T cell receptor beta chain originates from a study of T cell changes during pregnancy in multiple sclerosis (dated by TCRdb to between 2018 and 2021). Study-level background: The study looked at changes in the T cell repertoire across pregnancy in women with multiple sclerosis.

Comments on this clone: Its cognate antigen has yet to be identified. The input lacks base qualities; no much larger clone sits a single base away.

The library was obtained by the immunoSEQ multiplex PCR assay. The source is immuneACCESS, and TCRdb retained only in-frame sequences with V and J called. Part of the clones is not carried over; for the studies checked, unresolved V genes explain less than half of this, and the remainder is unexplained. This sample has about 44,000 clones in its table, and around 96% of those were observed once. 0.89% of the sample belongs to the ten largest clones. V was cut back by 4 bases and J by 3 bases, leaving a gap of 13 bases between them. CDR1 and CDR2 were assigned from the germline V gene (reference sequence) as MNHNY and SVGAGI. The CDR3 holds 14 amino acids from the cysteine to the phenylalanine. Only the CDR3 region is kept as DNA, spanning 42 bases read in frame from base 1.

The source of this sequence is a female donor with multiple sclerosis, enrolled in a pregnancy study. Recombination connected TRBV6-6 to TRBJ2-7, with TRBD2 as a weak D call on 6 bases. Sequenced material: peripheral blood, taken in the second trimester of pregnancy. Here the CDR3 is given as CASSSARGVYEQYF. The sequenced DNA is TGTGCCAGCAGTTCAGCGCGCGGGGTCTACGAGCAGTACTTC.